The 4 T cell receptor beta chains reported below all come from one sample, sequenced in a study of CD8 T cells in ankylosing spondylitis. The study, taken as a whole, reports: Blood of patients with ankylosing spondylitis appeared to be characterized by a TCR beta motif of several highly homologous variants.

Their antigens are not known. TCRdb processed the 5' RACE reads anew with MiXCR; each CDR3 protein has one entry. The sample holds 450,000 to 550,000 distinct CDR3 sequences, about 5.2% seen once. The sequenced sample was blood, either unsorted or a sorted T cell fraction (not recorded which). These receptor sequences come from a male donor with ankylosing spondylitis.

This clonotype was recorded many times. CDR3: CASSVTGGYTF. The CDR3 nucleotides are TGTGCCAGCAGCGTCACGGGGGGCTACACCTTC. V usage is TRBV2 and J usage is TRBJ1-2; unclear D gene. Per the germline V gene, CDR1 is SNHLY and CDR2 is FYNNEI. The V end was cut by 6 bases, the J end by 8 bases, with 10 bases between. The CDR3 sequence is 11 residues long.

This clonotype has at least ten counts. The gene calls are TRBV6-1 and TRBJ2-1, with 8 bases identical to TRBD2. There are 15 residues in the CDR3. Germline CDR1 MNHNS, CDR2 SASEGT. The V and J ends lost 6 bases and 6 bases, in that order; junction bases with no gene match: 10. In nucleotides, the CDR3 is TGTGCCAGCAGGTTCCCGGGACTAGAAGGCAATGAGCAGTTCTTC. It encodes CASRFPGLEGNEQFF.

There are many counts of this clonotype. This chain joins TRBV9 and TRBJ1-2; TRBD1 might be the D (5 bases). The CDR3 has 13 residues. V gave up 5 bases and J gave up 0 bases, with 8 bases separating them. Germline CDR1 reads SGDLS; CDR2 reads YYNGEE. The CDR3 here is CASRATANYGYTF. For the CDR3, the DNA is TGTGCCAGCAGGGCGACAGCTAACTATGGCTACACCTTC.

This clonotype was recorded at least ten times. The rearrangement joins TRBV6-2 or TRBV6-3 to TRBJ2-1, with D possibly being TRBD2 (7 bases). From germline, CDR1 is MNHEY and CDR2 SVGEGT. The CDR3 is made up of 16 amino acids. Trimming cost V 2 bases and J 0 bases, with 11 bases left between them. CDR3 nucleotide sequence: TGTGCCAGCAGTTACAGTAGGGGGGGCTCCTACAATGAGCAGTTCTTC. Residues: CASSYSRGGSYNEQFF.